The 18 T cell receptor beta chains given below trace back to one sample, sequenced in a study of blood T cell repertoires in COVID-19 (dated by TCRdb to about 2020). The receptor library was made with the immunoSEQ multiplex PCR assay. TCRdb limited this immuneACCESS table to in-frame rearrangements with V and J called. A share of clones is missing; checked studies link under half to unresolved V genes, and the rest is unexplained. The sample table records roughly 160,000 clones; over 80% of these occur just once. Under 3.5% of the sample lies in the top ten. Sequenced material: peripheral blood. Every receptor here comes from a woman aged 55-70 years with acute or convalescent COVID-19.

This clone was detected a few times. This chain uses TRBV4-3 with TRBJ1-1; no firm D call. Trimming left V 2 bases short and J 3 bases short, with 7 bases between. Germline V gives CDR1 LGHNA, CDR2 YSLEER. The CDR3 extends over 13 amino acids. The CDR3 reads CASSQYTYTEAFF. The CDR3 bases are TGCGCCAGCAGCCAATACACGTACACTGAAGCTTTCTTT.

This clone was counted between two and nine times. V gene TRBV12-5 combines with J gene TRBJ1-4; tentatively, D is TRBD1 (5 bases). The CDR3 runs 13 residues. CDR1 is LGHNT, CDR2 FRNRAP, per germline. V shed 0 bases and J shed 11 bases, with 10 bases lying between them. The CDR3 region is CASGLVTKGKLFF. The CDR3 DNA sequence: TGTGCTAGTGGTTTGGTAACGAAGGGGAAACTGTTTTTT.

This clone was seen only once. The chain has TRBV9 and TRBJ2-5, with D perhaps TRBD1 (6 bases). The V gene lost 4 bases and the J gene lost 5 bases, with 15 bases spanning the gap. In germline, CDR1 is SGDLS, CDR2 YYNGEE. The CDR3 sequence is 14 residues long. The CDR3 DNA follows: TGTGCCAGCAGCCGGGACACGGTGTATGAGACCCAGTACTTC. Its translation is CASSRDTVYETQYF.

The sample holds a few counts of this clone. The chain links TRBV6-5 to TRBJ1-3; TRBD1 aligns across 11 bases. The CDR3 is made up of 15 amino acids. The germline CDR1 and CDR2 sequences are MNHEY and SVGAGI. Unmatched junction bases numbered 8, after V lost 6 bases and J lost 7 bases. In DNA, the CDR3 is TGTGCCAGCAGCCTCCAGGACAGGGGGCTGAACACCATATATTTT. Translating gives CASSLQDRGLNTIYF.

This sequence joins TRBV6-5 and TRBJ2-1, with TRBD2 matching over 9 bases. CDR1 is MNHEY and CDR2 is SVGAGI in the germline V gene. Losses at the gene ends were 6 bases for V and 5 bases for J; bases not matched to a gene: 8. The CDR3 has 15 residues. The CDR3 nucleotides are TGTGCCAGCAGCCCAGGGACTAGCTGGAACAATGAGCAGTTCTTC. It yields the protein CASSPGTSWNNEQFF.

This clone was detected only once. The V call is TRBV24-1, the J call TRBJ1-5; D is perhaps TRBD1 (6 bases). The V end was cut by 9 bases, the J end by 0 bases, with 20 bases between. CDR3 length equals 17 residues. Germline assignment: CDR1 KGHDR and CDR2 SFDVKD. The CDR3 protein is CATLTRGPNYSNQPQHF. The CDR3, as DNA: TGTGCCACCCTTACCAGGGGCCCCAATTATAGCAATCAGCCCCAGCATTTT.

The V call is TRBV5-5, the J call TRBJ2-7; possible D gene TRBD1, 6 bases. CDR3 length equals 13 residues. V shed 4 bases and J shed 2 bases, with 10 bases lying between them. Germline-derived CDR1 and CDR2 are SGHKS and YYEKEE (reference sequence). CDR3: CASSPTGPYEQYF. The CDR3 DNA is TGTGCCAGCAGCCCGACAGGTCCCTACGAGCAGTACTTC.

This chain connects TRBV7-2 to TRBJ2-1; 8 nucleotides agree with TRBD2. Germline lookup yields CDR1 SGHTA and CDR2 FQGNSA. This CDR3 contains 15 residues. V shed 3 bases and J 4 bases; nucleotides not matched to a gene: 5. The CDR3 protein is CASSFSGGQYNEQFF. The DNA for the CDR3 is TGTGCCAGCAGCTTCAGCGGGGGCCAATACAATGAGCAGTTCTTC.

The V call is TRBV6-5, the J call TRBJ2-3; 8 bases line up with TRBD2. CDR3 length: 13 residues. With V trimmed by 8 bases and J by 1 base, 2 bases remained unmatched. The germline V gene has CDR1 MNHEY and CDR2 SVGAGI. DNA of the CDR3: TGTGCCAGCGGGCGGGGGGGCACAGATACGCAGTATTTT. Protein: CASGRGGTDTQYF.

V gene TRBV28 combines with J gene TRBJ1-2; tentatively, D is TRBD1 (6 bases). The CDR3 loop spans 11 amino acids. Trimming pared 5 bases from V and 6 bases from J, leaving 7 bases between. Germline V CDR1 and CDR2: MDHEN, SYDVKM. The CDR3: CASSGQHGYTF. For the CDR3, the DNA is TGTGCCAGCAGTGGACAGCATGGCTACACCTTC.

CDR3 region: CASSPDRLAGGPFADTQYF. The CDR3 DNA reads TGTGCCAGCAGCCCGGACCGACTAGCGGGGGGGCCCTTCGCAGATACGCAGTATTTT. The chain combines TRBV3-1 (or the pseudogene TRBV3-2) with TRBJ2-3; TRBD2 matches 14 bases. Germline assignment: CDR1 LGHDT and CDR2 YNNKEL (reference sequence). The V gene end was trimmed by 4 bases and the J gene end by 4 bases; junction bases not matched to a gene: 13. The CDR3 runs to 19 residues.

V is TRBV5-1 and J is TRBJ2-7; 9 positions agree with TRBD1. The CDR3 has 13 amino acids. The germline gives CDR1 SGHRS, CDR2 YFSETQ. V lost 3 bases and J lost 6; bases outside the gene matches: 4. CDR3 protein: CASSSGQGFEQYF. CDR3 coding DNA: TGCGCCAGCAGCTCGGGACAGGGTTTCGAGCAGTACTTC.

V usage is TRBV7-8 and J usage is TRBJ1-3; D call uncertain. The CDR3 contains 15 residues. CDR1 is SGHVS, CDR2 FQNEAQ, per germline. V lost 5 bases and J lost 0, with 11 bases in between. The CDR3 loop is CASSAAETSGNTIYF. CDR3 bases: TGTGCCAGCAGCGCGGCGGAGACCTCTGGAAACACCATATATTTT.

The chain carries TRBV18 and TRBJ1-1; D remains ambiguous. This CDR3 has 14 residues. Germline V gene data show CDR1 as KGHSH and CDR2 as LQKENI. V lost 2 bases and J 1 base, leaving 8 bases between the germline ends. CDR3 DNA sequence: TGTGCCAGCTCACCAATAGCCCGGAACACTGAAGCTTTCTTT. Protein product: CASSPIARNTEAFF.

This chain links TRBV19 with TRBJ1-4, with 8 nucleotides matching TRBD1. Trimming took 5 bases from V and 8 from J; bases not matched to a gene: 7. This CDR3 region has 14 residues. Per germline, CDR1 LNHDA and CDR2 SQIVND (reference sequence). CDR3 nucleotide sequence: TGTGCCAGTAGTGCCCAGACAGGGGTGGAAAAACTGTTTTTT. Translated, it gives CASSAQTGVEKLFF.

The J gene is TRBJ1-1, the V gene TRBV7-2, with 7 bases lining up with TRBD1. The V gene's germline CDR1 is SGHTA and CDR2 FQGNSA. This CDR3 spans 16 amino acids. The V and J ends lost 1 base and 7 bases, in that order; junction bases with no gene match: 12. CDR3: CASSLGDRQGVGEAFF. CDR3 DNA sequence: TGTGCCAGCAGCTTAGGAGACCGACAGGGAGTAGGTGAAGCTTTCTTT.

This clone appeared once. The chain couples TRBV7-2 to TRBJ2-5; TRBD2 agrees at 8 bases. Germline CDR1 and CDR2: SGHTA and FQGNSA. Trimming removed 1 base from V and 3 bases from J; junction bases left unmatched: 10. CDR3 size: 17 residues. In nucleotides, the CDR3 is TGTGCCAGCAGCTTAGACCGTTCGGGGGGGCGCGAAGAGACCCAGTACTTC. It yields the protein CASSLDRSGGREETQYF.

This clone was observed a few times. CDR3 protein: CAIGGDPGHGYTF. Written as DNA, the CDR3 is TGTGCCATCGGGGGGGATCCAGGCCATGGCTACACCTTC. The chain has TRBV10-3 and TRBJ1-2; possible D gene TRBD1, 5 bases. The germline V gene has CDR1 ENHRY and CDR2 SYGVKD. The V end lost 8 bases, the J end lost 6 bases, and 16 bases lay between the germline ends. The CDR3 has 13 amino acids.